This TCR beta chain was sequenced for a study of blood T cells in healthy people across ages. Then a second PCR, running roughly 7 to 11 cycles, was carried out with a sample-barcoded 5' primer and a J-beta primer mix. Sequencing yielded, for each sample, at least 2.5 million paired-end reads carrying CDR3. One entry per CDR3 protein, called by TCRdb with MiXCR from the 5' RACE reads. The profile covers hundreds of thousands of distinct CDR3 sequences, with 58% appearing a single time and approximately 20% taken by the ten largest. The CDR3 spans 15 residues. Germline CDR1 is SGHTA and CDR2 is FQGNSA.

The J gene is TRBJ2-1, the V gene TRBV7-2; the D call may be TRBD1 or TRBD2 (7 bases each). The J call may not be correct, given that the DNA end is closer to TRBJ2-7. The source material was blood. This clonotype originated in a man aged 25 to 40 in good health. The CDR3 reads CASSSGGVSYNEQYF. The CDR3 nucleotides are TGTGCCAGCAGCTCAGGGGGGGTCTCCTACAATGAGCAGTACTTC.